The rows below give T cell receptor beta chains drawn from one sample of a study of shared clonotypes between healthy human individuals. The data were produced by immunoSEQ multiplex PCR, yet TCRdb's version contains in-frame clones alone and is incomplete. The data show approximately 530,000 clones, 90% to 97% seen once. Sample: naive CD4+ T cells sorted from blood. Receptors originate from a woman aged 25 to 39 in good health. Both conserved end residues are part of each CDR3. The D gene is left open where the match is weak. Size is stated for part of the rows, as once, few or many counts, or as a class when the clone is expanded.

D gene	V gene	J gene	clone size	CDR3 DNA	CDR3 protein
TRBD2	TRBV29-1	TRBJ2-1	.	TGCAGCGCGAGGACTAGCGGGAGTAGTTACAATGAGCAGTTCTTC	CSARTSGSSYNEQFF
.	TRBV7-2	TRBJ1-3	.	TGTGCCAGCAGGACCCGGGGCCGGAACTCTGGAAACACCATATATTTT	CASRTRGRNSGNTIYF
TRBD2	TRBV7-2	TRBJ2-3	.	TGTGCCAGCAGCCCCCGTGGGAGCGGGAGTAGGACAGATACGCAGTATTTT	CASSPRGSGSRTDTQYF
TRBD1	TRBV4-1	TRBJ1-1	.	TGCGCCAGCAGCCAAGTTGGGGGACAGGGAGCCTGGAACACTGAAGCTTTCTTT	CASSQVGGQGAWNTEAFF
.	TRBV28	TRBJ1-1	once	TGTGCCAGCAGTTCAGACAGCCCATCTTACACTGAAGCTTTCTTT	CASSSDSPSYTEAFF
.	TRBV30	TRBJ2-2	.	TGTGCCTGGAGGGCAGGCGGAGACACCGGGGAGCTGTTTTTT	CAWRAGGDTGELFF
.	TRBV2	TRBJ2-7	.	TGTGCCAGCAGTGAAGCCGCTCGGCAGTACTTC	CASSEAARQYF
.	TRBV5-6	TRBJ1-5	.	TGTGCCAGCAGCCTTAACAGGGTGAGTCAGCCCCAGCATTTT	CASSLNRVSQPQHF
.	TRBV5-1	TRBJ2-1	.	TGCGCCAGCAGCCTAAGCAATGAGCAGTTCTTC	CASSLSNEQFF
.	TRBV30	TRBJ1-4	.	TGTGCCTGGAGTTACAGGTCGGGGGGGGAAAAACTGTTTTTT	CAWSYRSGGEKLFF
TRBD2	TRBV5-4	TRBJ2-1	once	TGTGCCAGCAGCCCGACTAGCGGGGTCTACAATGAGCAGTTCTTC	CASSPTSGVYNEQFF
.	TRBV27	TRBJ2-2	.	TGTGCCAGCAGTGTACTAGCTGGCGGGGAGCTGTTTTTT	CASSVLAGGELFF
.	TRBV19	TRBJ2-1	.	TGTGCCAGTACCCGGGGGACAGTTTACAATGAGCAGTTCTTC	CASTRGTVYNEQFF
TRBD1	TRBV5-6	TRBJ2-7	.	TGTGCCAGCAGCTTGACAGGGGGCGAAGAGCAGTACTTC	CASSLTGGEEQYF
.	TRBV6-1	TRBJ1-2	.	TGTGCCAGCAGTGAGGGACACAACTATGGCTACACCTTC	CASSEGHNYGYTF
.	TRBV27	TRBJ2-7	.	TGTGCCAGCAAGGGTGTCCGGGCGTCCGAGCAGTACTTC	CASKGVRASEQYF
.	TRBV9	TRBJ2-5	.	TGTGCCAGCAGCGTAGGAGTTGCGGGGACCCATAGGGTCGGGACCCAGTACTTC	CASSVGVAGTHRVGTQYF
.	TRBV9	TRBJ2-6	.	TGTGCCAGCAGCACCACAGGGTCTGGGGCCAACGTCCTGACTTTC	CASSTTGSGANVLTF
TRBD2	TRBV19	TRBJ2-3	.	TGTGCCGGGGACAGGGGACTAGCGGGAGAGCTATTAGATACGCAGTATTTT	CAGDRGLAGELLDTQYF
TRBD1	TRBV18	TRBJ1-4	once	TGTGCCAGCTCACTTGGACAGGGCAATGAAAAACTGTTTTTT	CASSLGQGNEKLFF
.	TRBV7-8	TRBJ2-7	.	TGTGCCAGCAGGGATGCGGCCTACGAGCAGTACTTC	CASRDAAYEQYF
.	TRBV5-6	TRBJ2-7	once	TGTGCCAGCAGTTCGCAATTCGAGCAGTACTTC	CASSSQFEQYF